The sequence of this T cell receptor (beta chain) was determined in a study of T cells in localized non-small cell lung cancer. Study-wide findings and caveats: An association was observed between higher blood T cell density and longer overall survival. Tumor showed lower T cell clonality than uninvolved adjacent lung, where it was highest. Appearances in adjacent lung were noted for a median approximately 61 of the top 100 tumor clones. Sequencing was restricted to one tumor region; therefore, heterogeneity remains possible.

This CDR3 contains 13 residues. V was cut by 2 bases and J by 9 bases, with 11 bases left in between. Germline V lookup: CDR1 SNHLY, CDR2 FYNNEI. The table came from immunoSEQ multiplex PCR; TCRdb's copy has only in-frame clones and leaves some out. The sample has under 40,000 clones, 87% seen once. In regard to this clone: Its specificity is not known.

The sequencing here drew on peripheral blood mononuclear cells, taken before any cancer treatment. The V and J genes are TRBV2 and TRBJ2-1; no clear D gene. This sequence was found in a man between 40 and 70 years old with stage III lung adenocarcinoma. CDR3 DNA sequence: TGTGCCAGCAGTGAAAGCCGGAGAGGTGAGCAGTTCTTC. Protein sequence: CASSESRRGEQFF.